These 17 T cell receptor beta chains originate from one sample sequenced in a study of cytomegalovirus exposure and HLA in healthy donors. In the PCR, 60 Vbeta and 13 Jbeta primers were used. Profiled with immunoSEQ multiplex PCR; TCRdb holds only in-frame clones, not every one. The sample holds 150,000 to 200,000 clones; 65% to 85% are singletons and the top ten take less than 8.5%. The material sequenced was PBMCs. These receptors originate from a man in his forties in good health and CMV-seropositive.

The chain employs TRBV9 and TRBJ1-1; a weak D match, TRBD1 (5 bases). Germline V gene data show CDR1 as SGDLS and CDR2 as YYNGEE. The CDR3 spans 11 residues. The V end was cut by 7 bases, the J end by 5 bases, with 9 bases between. CDR3 in DNA: TGTGCCAGCGGGGGGAGGACTGAAGCTTTCTTT. It codes for CASGGRTEAFF. Drawing the rest from reference TRBV9 and TRBJ1-1, the complete variable domain is DSGVTQTPKHLITATGQRVTLRCSPRSGDLSVYWYQQSLDQGLQFLIQYYNGEERAKGNILERFSAQQFPDLHSELNLSSLELGDSALYFCASGGRTEAFFGQGTRLTVV.

This rearrangement joins TRBV9 to TRBJ2-2, with D perhaps matching TRBD1 (6 bases). This CDR3 is 15 amino acids long. Deletions cut 3 bases from V and 4 bases from J, with 13 bases between. Germline CDR1 reads SGDLS; CDR2 reads YYNGEE. CDR3 region: CASSAQGLGTGELFF. CDR3 nucleotide sequence: TGTGCCAGCAGCGCCCAGGGGTTGGGCACCGGGGAGCTGTTTTTT.

Comments on this clone: The same CDR3 arises from other DNA sequences in this sample as well. The chain has TRBV11-1 and TRBJ2-1; 7 bases agree with TRBD2. The CDR3 has 14 residues. V lost 5 bases, J lost 4 bases, and 5 bases stayed unmatched. CDR1 and CDR2 from the germline V gene are SGHAT and FQDESV (reference sequence). CDR3 nucleotide sequence: TGTGCCAGCAGCCCCCCGGGGGGTTACAATGAGCAGTTCTTC. It translates to CASSPPGGYNEQFF.

This clone was found a few times. V and J are TRBV14 and TRBJ1-1, with 8 bases aligning to TRBD1. V dropped 1 base and J dropped 1; count of bases not matched to a gene: 11. The CDR3 runs to 18 residues. CDR1 is SGHDN, CDR2 FVKESK, per germline. CDR3 sequence reads: CASSQGQGAPFRNTEAFF. The CDR3 DNA reads as TGTGCCAGCAGCCAAGGCCAGGGGGCTCCTTTTCGGAACACTGAAGCTTTCTTT.

V is TRBV5-4 and J is TRBJ2-3; no clear D gene. This CDR3 comprises 13 residues. Germline V gene data show CDR1 as SGHNT and CDR2 as YYREEE (reference sequence). The ends were cut back, 5 bases at V and 1 base at J, with 8 bases in the middle. As DNA, the CDR3 is TGTGCCAGCAGTTCTCAGGGCACAGATACGCAGTATTTT. This gives the protein CASSSQGTDTQYF.

This sequence joins TRBV4-1 and TRBJ1-5; D ambiguous. Trimming took 0 bases from V and 3 from J, leaving 6 bases between them. The CDR3 contains 14 residues. Germline V gene data show CDR1 as MGHRA and CDR2 as YSYEKL. The CDR3 DNA follows: TGCGCCAGCAGCCAAGAGGGCAACAATCAGCCCCAGCATTTT. Translating it yields CASSQEGNNQPQHF.

This chain joins TRBV2 and TRBJ2-1; D may be TRBD2 (6 bases). This CDR3 spans 16 amino acids. In germline, CDR1 is SNHLY, CDR2 FYNNEI. Trimming left V 1 base short and J 4 bases short, with 14 bases between. The DNA of the CDR3 is TGTGCCAGCAGTGAAGAAAGGGACTTTACGTACAATGAGCAGTTCTTC. Translated, it gives CASSEERDFTYNEQFF.

There are a few counts of this clone. The chain recombines TRBV5-5 with TRBJ2-3; 9 positions agree with TRBD1. V lost 5 bases, J lost 2 bases, and 9 bases stayed unmatched. The CDR3 consists of 16 residues. Per the germline V gene, CDR1 is SGHKS and CDR2 is YYEKEE (reference sequence). Written as DNA, the CDR3 is TGTGCCAGCAGAAAAACGACAGGGGGAAACACAGATACGCAGTATTTT. Its protein is CASRKTTGGNTDTQYF.

This clone was counted between two and nine times. The J gene is TRBJ1-3, the V gene TRBV9; D remains unclear. V gave up 3 bases and J gave up 0 bases, with 7 bases separating them. Germline V CDR1 and CDR2: SGDLS, YYNGEE. CDR3 length: 14 amino acids. The CDR3 spells CASSERDSGNTIYF. The CDR3 DNA follows: TGTGCCAGCAGCGAGAGGGACTCTGGAAACACCATATATTTT. Drawing the rest from reference TRBV9 and TRBJ1-3, the complete variable domain is DSGVTQTPKHLITATGQRVTLRCSPRSGDLSVYWYQQSLDQGLQFLIQYYNGEERAKGNILERFSAQQFPDLHSELNLSSLELGDSALYFCASSERDSGNTIYFGEGSWLTVV.

This chain joins TRBV5-5 and TRBJ2-2; a weak D match, TRBD1 (6 bases). Germline lookup yields CDR1 SGHKS and CDR2 YYEKEE (reference sequence). V lost 1 base and J lost 2, with 12 bases in between. The CDR3 totals 16 residues. The CDR3 DNA sequence: TGTGCCAGCAGCTTGAGGACAGTATCAAACACCGGGGAGCTGTTTTTT. Amino acid sequence: CASSLRTVSNTGELFF.

The rearrangement joins TRBV4-3 to TRBJ2-3; perhaps TRBD1 as D (5 bases). CDR3 length: 18 residues. Germline lookup yields CDR1 LGHNA and CDR2 YSLEER. V was shortened by 0 bases and J by 4 bases, with 20 bases between the two germline ends. CDR3 sequence reads: CASSQDDPQGPSPDTQYF. CDR3 sequence (DNA): TGCGCCAGCAGCCAAGATGACCCCCAGGGCCCGTCCCCAGATACGCAGTATTTT.

The chain joins TRBV7-2 to TRBJ2-5; a weak D match, TRBD2 (6 bases). The CDR3 has 15 amino acids. Trimming stripped 1 base from V and 2 bases from J, with 11 bases between. CDR1 SGHTA and CDR2 FQGNSA come from the germline V gene. CDR3 sequence: CASSLGRGSQETQYF. The CDR3 nucleotides read TGTGCCAGCAGCTTAGGGAGGGGCTCTCAAGAGACCCAGTACTTC.

V gene TRBV6-1 combines with J gene TRBJ1-5; D not certain. The CDR3 has 15 residues. V shed 2 bases and J shed 7 bases, with 15 bases lying between them. Per germline, CDR1 MNHNS and CDR2 SASEGT. The CDR3 DNA follows: TGTGCCAGCAGTGAATCTTCGGGCCTAGCCCAGCCCCAGCATTTT. This sequence encodes CASSESSGLAQPQHF.

A remark on this clone: Its ends do not fully match the called genes, so a read error is possible. The V call is TRBV7-9, the J call TRBJ2-5; TRBD1 aligns across 8 bases. CDR1 and CDR2 from the germline V gene are SEHNR and FQNEAQ (reference sequence). The CDR3 is made up of 14 amino acids. The CDR3 DNA is TGTGCCAGCAGCTTCGGACAGGGCCAAGGGACCCAGTACTTC. It specifies CASSFGQGQGTQYF.

The V call is TRBV27, the J call TRBJ2-6; TRBD2 might be the D (6 bases). There are 16 residues in the CDR3. Germline assignment: CDR1 MNHEY and CDR2 SMNVEV (reference sequence). The V gene lost 2 bases and the J gene lost 4 bases, with 12 bases spanning the gap. CDR3 amino acids: CASSLGSLAGANVLTF. Here the CDR3 DNA reads TGTGCCAGCAGTTTAGGAAGCCTAGCGGGGGCCAACGTCCTGACTTTC.

CDR3 bases: TGTGCCACCAGCAGAGTTGGGACAGGGGTAGATGAGCAGTTCTTC. Its translation is CATSRVGTGVDEQFF. The chain carries TRBV15 and TRBJ2-1, with 10 nucleotides matching TRBD1. Germline V lookup: CDR1 LNHNV, CDR2 YYDKDF (reference sequence). The CDR3 extends over 15 amino acids. V dropped 1 base and J dropped 8; count of bases not matched to a gene: 5. The full variable domain, with the rest looked up from reference TRBV15 and TRBJ2-1, is DAMVIQNPRYQVTQFGKPVTLSCSQTLNHNVMYWYQQKSSQAPKLLFHYYDKDFNNEADTPDNFQSRRPNTSFCFLDIRSPGLGDTAMYLCATSRVGTGVDEQFFGPGTRLTVL.

This clone appeared once. The chain employs TRBV5-4 and TRBJ2-5, with 8 bases matching TRBD1. The V segment lost 5 bases and the J segment 2 bases; nucleotides outside the gene matches: 2. The length of the CDR3 is 13 residues. Germline loops: CDR1 SGHNT, CDR2 YYREEE (reference sequence). The CDR3, as DNA: TGTGCCAGCAGTGGGACAGGTCAAGAGACCCAGTACTTC. Residues: CASSGTGQETQYF.